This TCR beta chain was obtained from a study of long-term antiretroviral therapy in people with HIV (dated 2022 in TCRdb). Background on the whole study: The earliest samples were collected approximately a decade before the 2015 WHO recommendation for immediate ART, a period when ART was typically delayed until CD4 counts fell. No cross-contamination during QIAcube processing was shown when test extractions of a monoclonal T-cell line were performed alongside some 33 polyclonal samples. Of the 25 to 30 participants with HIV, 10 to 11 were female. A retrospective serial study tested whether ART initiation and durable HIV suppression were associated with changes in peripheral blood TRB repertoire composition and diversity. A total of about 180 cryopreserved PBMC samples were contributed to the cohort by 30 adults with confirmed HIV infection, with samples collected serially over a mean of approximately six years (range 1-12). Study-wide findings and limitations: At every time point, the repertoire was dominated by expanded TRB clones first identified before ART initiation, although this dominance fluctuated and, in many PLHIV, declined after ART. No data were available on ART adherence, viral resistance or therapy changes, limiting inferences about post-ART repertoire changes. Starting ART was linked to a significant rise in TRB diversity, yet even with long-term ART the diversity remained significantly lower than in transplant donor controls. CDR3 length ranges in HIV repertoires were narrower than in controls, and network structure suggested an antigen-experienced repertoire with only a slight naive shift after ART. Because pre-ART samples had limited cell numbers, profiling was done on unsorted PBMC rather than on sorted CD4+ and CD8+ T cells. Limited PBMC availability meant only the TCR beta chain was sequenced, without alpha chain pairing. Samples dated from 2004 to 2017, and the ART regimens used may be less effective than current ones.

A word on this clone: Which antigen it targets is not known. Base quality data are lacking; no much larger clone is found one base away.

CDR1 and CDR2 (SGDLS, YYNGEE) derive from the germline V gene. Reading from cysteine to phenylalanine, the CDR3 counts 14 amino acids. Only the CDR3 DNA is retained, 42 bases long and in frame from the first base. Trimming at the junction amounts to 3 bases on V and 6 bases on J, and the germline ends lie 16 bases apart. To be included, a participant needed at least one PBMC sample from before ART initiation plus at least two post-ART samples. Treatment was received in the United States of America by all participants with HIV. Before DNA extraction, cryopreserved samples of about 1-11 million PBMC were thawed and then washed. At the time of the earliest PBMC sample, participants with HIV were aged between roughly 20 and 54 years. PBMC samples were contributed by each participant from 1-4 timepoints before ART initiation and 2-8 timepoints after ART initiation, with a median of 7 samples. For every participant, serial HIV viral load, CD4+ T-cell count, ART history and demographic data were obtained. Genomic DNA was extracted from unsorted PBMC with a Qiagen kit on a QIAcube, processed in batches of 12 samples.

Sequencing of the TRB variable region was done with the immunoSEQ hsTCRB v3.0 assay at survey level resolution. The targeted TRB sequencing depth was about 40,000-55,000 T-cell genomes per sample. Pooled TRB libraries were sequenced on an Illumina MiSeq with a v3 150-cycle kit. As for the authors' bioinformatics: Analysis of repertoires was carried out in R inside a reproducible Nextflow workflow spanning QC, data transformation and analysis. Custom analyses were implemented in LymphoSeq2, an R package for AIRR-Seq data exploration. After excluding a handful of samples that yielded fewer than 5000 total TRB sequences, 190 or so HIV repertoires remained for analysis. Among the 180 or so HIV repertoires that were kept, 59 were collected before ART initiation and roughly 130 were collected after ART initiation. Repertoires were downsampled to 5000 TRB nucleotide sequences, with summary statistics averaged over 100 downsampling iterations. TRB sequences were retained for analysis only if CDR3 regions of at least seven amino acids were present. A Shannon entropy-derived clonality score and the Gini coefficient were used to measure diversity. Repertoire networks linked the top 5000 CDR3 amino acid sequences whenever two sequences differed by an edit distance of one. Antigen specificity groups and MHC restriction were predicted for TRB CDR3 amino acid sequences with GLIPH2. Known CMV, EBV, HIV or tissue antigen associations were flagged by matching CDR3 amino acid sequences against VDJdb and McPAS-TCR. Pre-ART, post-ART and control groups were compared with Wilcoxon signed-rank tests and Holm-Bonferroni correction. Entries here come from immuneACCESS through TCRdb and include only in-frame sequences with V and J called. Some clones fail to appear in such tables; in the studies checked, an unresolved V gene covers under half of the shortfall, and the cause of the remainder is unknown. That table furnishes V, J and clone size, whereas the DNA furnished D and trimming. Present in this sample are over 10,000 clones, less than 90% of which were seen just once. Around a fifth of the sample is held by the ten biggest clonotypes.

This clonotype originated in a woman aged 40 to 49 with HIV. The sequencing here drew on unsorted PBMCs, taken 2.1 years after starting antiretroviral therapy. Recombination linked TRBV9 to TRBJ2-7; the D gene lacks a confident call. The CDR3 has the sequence CASSATGAVAEQYF. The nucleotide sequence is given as TGTGCCAGCAGCGCGACCGGTGCGGTGGCCGAGCAGTACTTC.